This TCR beta chain emerged from a study of cytomegalovirus exposure and HLA in healthy donors. Across the whole study: In an early release, HLA-typed donors contributed some 80 million unique TCR sequences.

Primers: 60 Vbeta forward and 13 Jbeta reverse. The assay was immunoSEQ multiplex PCR, and TCRdb's table has in-frame clones only and misses some. Here the sample table reports approximately 120,000 clones. Concerning this clone: Antigen specificity is unknown.

The CDR3 consists of 15 residues. The junction had 6 bases not matched to a gene; V was cut back by 5 bases and J by 4 bases. CDR1 and CDR2 (germline): MNHEY, SVGAGI. Study-wide results and limits: While the bulk of TCR sequences proved rare, some public TCRs turned up in many donors.

The sample taken for sequencing was PBMCs. This TCR came from a man aged 30 to 39 in good health and CMV-seronegative. The genes are TRBV6-5 and TRBJ1-4, with 8 positions matching TRBD1. CDR3 protein: CASSRGQAVNEKLFF. CDR3 nucleotide sequence: TGTGCCAGCAGTAGGGGACAGGCCGTTAATGAAAAACTGTTTTTT.